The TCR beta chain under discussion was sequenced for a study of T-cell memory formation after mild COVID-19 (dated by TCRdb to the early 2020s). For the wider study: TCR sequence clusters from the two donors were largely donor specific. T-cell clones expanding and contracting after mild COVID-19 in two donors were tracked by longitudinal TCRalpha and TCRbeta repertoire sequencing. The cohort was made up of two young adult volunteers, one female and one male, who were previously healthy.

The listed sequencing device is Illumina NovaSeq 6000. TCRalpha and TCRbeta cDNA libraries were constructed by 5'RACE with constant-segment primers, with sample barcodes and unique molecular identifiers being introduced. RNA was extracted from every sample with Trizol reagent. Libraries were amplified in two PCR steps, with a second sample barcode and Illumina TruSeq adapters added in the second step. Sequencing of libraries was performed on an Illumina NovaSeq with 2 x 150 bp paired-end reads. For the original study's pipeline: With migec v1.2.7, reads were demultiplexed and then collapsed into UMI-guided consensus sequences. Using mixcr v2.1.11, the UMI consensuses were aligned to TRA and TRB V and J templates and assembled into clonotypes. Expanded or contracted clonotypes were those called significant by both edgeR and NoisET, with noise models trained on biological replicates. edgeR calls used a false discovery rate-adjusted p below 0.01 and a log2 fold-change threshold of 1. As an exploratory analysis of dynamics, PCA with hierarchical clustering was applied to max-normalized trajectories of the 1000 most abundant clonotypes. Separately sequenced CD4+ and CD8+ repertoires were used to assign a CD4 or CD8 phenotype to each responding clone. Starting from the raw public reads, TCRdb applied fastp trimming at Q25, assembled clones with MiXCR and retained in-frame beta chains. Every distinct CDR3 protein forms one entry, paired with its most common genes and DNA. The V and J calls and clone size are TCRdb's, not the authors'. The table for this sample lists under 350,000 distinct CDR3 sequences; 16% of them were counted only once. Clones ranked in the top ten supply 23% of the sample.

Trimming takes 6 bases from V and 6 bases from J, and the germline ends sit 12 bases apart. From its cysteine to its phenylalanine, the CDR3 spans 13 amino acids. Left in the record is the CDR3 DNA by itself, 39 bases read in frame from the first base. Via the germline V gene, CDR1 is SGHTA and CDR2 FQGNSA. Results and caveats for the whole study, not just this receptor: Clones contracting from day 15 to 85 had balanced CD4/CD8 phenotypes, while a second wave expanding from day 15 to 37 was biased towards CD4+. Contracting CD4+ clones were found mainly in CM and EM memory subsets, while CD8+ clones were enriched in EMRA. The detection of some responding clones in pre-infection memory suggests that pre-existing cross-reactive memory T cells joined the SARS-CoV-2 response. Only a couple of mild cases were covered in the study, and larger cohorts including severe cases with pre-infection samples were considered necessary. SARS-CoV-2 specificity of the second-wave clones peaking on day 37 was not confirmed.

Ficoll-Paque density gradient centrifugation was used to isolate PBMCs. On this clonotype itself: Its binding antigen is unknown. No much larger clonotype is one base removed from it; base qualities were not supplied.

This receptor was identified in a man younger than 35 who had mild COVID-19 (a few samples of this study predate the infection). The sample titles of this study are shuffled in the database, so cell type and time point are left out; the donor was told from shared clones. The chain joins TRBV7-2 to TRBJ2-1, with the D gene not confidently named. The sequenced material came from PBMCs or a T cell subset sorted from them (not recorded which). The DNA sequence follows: TGTGCCAGCAGGCGTGGCAGCCTCAATGAGCAGTTCTTC. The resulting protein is CASRRGSLNEQFF.